Following are 32 T cell receptor beta chains from one sample sequenced in a study of T-cell reconstitution after alpha-beta-depleted transplantation in children. Unique molecular identifiers were incorporated into the prepared TCRbeta library. From the PCR reads, TCRdb called clonotypes with MiXCR, one entry per CDR3 protein. Of around 300,000 distinct CDR3 sequences in the sample, 23% are singletons; the top ten hold around 9.9%. The sample in question was PBMCs, mostly from graft donor cells, obtained 180 days after TCRalphabeta/CD19-depleted stem cell transplant. The receptors originated from a male patient younger than 18 who had a stem cell transplant for acute lymphoblastic leukemia, so the T cells may come from the graft donor.

This clonotype was counted only a few times. The chain recombines TRBV3-1 with TRBJ2-1; the match to TRBD2 covers 15 bases. The CDR3 length is 16 residues. In germline, CDR1 is LGHDT, CDR2 YNNKEL (reference sequence). V lost 4 bases and J lost 8; bases outside the gene matches: 6. The CDR3 DNA follows: TGTGCCAGCAGCCCATGGACTAGCGGGAGGGGGTATGAGCAGTTCTTC. Translating it yields CASSPWTSGRGYEQFF.

This clonotype was detected a few times. V and J are TRBV12-3 or TRBV12-4 and TRBJ2-3; D is uncertain. Trimming took 3 bases from V and 2 from J, leaving 6 bases between them. This CDR3 comprises 13 residues. The CDR3 DNA follows: TGTGCCAGCAGTTTGAGGACCACAGATACGCAGTATTTT. Translation: CASSLRTTDTQYF.

For the CDR3, the DNA is TGTGCCAGCAGCTTAAATATGGGGTTGGGGGGAGATACGCAGTATTTT. It is translated as CASSLNMGLGGDTQYF. The chain recombines TRBV7-3 with TRBJ2-3, with D maybe TRBD2 (6 bases). Looked up from germline, CDR1 is SGHTA and CDR2 is FQGTGA. The CDR3 is 16 amino acids. V lost 1 base to trimming and J lost 5 bases, with 16 bases between them.

The J gene is TRBJ2-1, the V gene TRBV6-1, with D perhaps TRBD2 (5 bases). Germline CDR1 and CDR2: MNHNS and SASEGT. The CDR3 covers 13 residues. The ends were cut back, 7 bases at V and 6 bases at J, with 13 bases in the middle. The CDR3 DNA follows: TGTGCCAGCACCTTAGTACGGGGCAATGAGCAGTTCTTC. Protein: CASTLVRGNEQFF.

This clonotype appeared a few times. CDR3 bases: TGTGCCAGCAGCTCGCGGACAGGTTGGTTCGCGCCATGGTTCTACGAGCAGTACTTC. It encodes CASSSRTGWFAPWFYEQYF. V usage is TRBV11-2 and J usage is TRBJ2-7; the match to TRBD1 covers 7 bases. CDR1 and CDR2 from the germline V gene are SGHAT and FQNNGV. The CDR3 length is 19 residues. V dropped 4 bases and J dropped 3; count of bases not matched to a gene: 21.

This clonotype was picked up one time. This sequence joins TRBV12-3 or TRBV12-4 and TRBJ2-6, with no clear D. The CDR3 runs 18 residues. V lost 11 bases and J 1 base, leaving 24 bases between the germline ends. CDR3 DNA: TGTGCCTGCAAAGTTAGGCCACCCCTCCAATCTGGGGCCAACGTCCTGACTTTC. Protein: CACKVRPPLQSGANVLTF.

This clonotype was counted a few times. The rearrangement uses TRBV10-3 and TRBJ2-1, with 10 bases that match TRBD2. Germline V CDR1 and CDR2: ENHRY, SYGVKD. This CDR3 is 14 amino acids long. V lost 8 bases to trimming and J lost 10 bases; unmatched junction nucleotides: 11. Here the CDR3 reads CAISAPGTSVEQFF. CDR3 DNA: TGTGCCATCTCGGCCCCGGGGACTAGCGTAGAGCAGTTCTTC.

The chain links TRBV12-3 or TRBV12-4 to TRBJ2-7, with 14 bases identical to TRBD2. This CDR3 spans 15 amino acids. The V segment lost 4 bases and the J segment 5 bases; nucleotides outside the gene matches: 4. The CDR3 loop is CASSSGLAGVHEQYF. The CDR3 region has the DNA TGTGCCAGCAGTTCGGGACTAGCGGGAGTCCACGAGCAGTACTTC.

This clonotype was counted only a few times. The rearrangement joins TRBV5-1 to TRBJ2-1; 11 nucleotides agree with TRBD2. The CDR3 is made up of 16 amino acids. Germline trimming cut 3 bases from V and 0 bases from J; bases unmatched to any gene: 2. The germline V gene encodes CDR1 SGHRS and CDR2 YFSETQ. The CDR3, as DNA: TGCGCCAGCAGCTGGGGACTAGCGGCCTCCTACAATGAGCAGTTCTTC. Translation: CASSWGLAASYNEQFF. Complete variable domain (other parts from reference TRBV5-1 and TRBJ2-1): KAGVTQTPRYLIKTRGQQVTLSCSPISGHRSVSWYQQTPGQGLQFLFEYFSETQRNKGNFPGRFSGRQFSNSRSEMNVSTLELGDSALYLCASSWGLAASYNEQFFGPGTRLTVL.

The J gene is TRBJ2-3, the V gene TRBV29-1, with 10 positions matching TRBD2. CDR3 size: 16 residues. Losses at the gene ends were 3 bases for V and 2 bases for J; bases not matched to a gene: 8. Germline values: CDR1 SQVTM, CDR2 ANQGSEA. The CDR3 coding sequence is TGCAGCGTTGAGCCCGGACTAGCGGTACTCACAGATACGCAGTATTTT. Translated: CSVEPGLAVLTDTQYF.

This clonotype has a handful of counts. This sequence joins TRBV5-6 and TRBJ2-7; TRBD1 matches at 8 bases. The CDR3 runs 14 residues. The germline gives CDR1 SGHDT, CDR2 YYEEEE. The J segment lost 6 bases and the V segment lost 2 bases, leaving 7 bases of the junction unmatched. The CDR3 DNA sequence: TGTGCCAGCAGCTTTCCAGGGGGCGCGATCGAGCAGTACTTC. Its protein is CASSFPGGAIEQYF.

The gene calls are TRBV21-1 and TRBJ2-4; TRBD2 is the table's D call, not checked against the DNA. TRBV21-1 is a pseudogene segment. The CDR3 is 14 amino acids. The CDR3 coding sequence is TGTGCCAGCAGCTACCGGGACTACAAAAACATTCAGTACTTC. Protein product: CASSYRDYKNIQYF.

V gene TRBV5-1 combines with J gene TRBJ2-7, with 14 bases aligning to TRBD2. CDR1 is SGHRS and CDR2 is YFSETQ in the germline V gene. This CDR3 is built from 21 residues. V was pared by 0 bases and J by 4 bases, with 18 bases of the junction left unmatched. CDR3 loop: CASSLVPGGRGTSGSNYEQYF. The CDR3 DNA reads TGCGCCAGCAGCTTGGTTCCAGGGGGGAGAGGGACTAGCGGGAGTAATTACGAGCAGTACTTC. Full variable domain (missing parts from reference TRBV5-1 and TRBJ2-7): KAGVTQTPRYLIKTRGQQVTLSCSPISGHRSVSWYQQTPGQGLQFLFEYFSETQRNKGNFPGRFSGRQFSNSRSEMNVSTLELGDSALYLCASSLVPGGRGTSGSNYEQYFGPGTRLTVT.

The chain recombines TRBV6-5 with TRBJ1-6; TRBD1 might be the D (6 bases). V gave up 2 bases and J gave up 10 bases, with 15 bases separating them. The CDR3 loop spans 15 amino acids. Per germline, CDR1 MNHEY and CDR2 SVGAGI. The CDR3 nucleotides read TGTGCCAGCAGTTACCGTAGGGACATAGGATCACCCCTCCACTTT. Its translation is CASSYRRDIGSPLHF.

This CDR3 reads CASSRVTATLSGASVGSPLHF. The CDR3 coding sequence is TGTGCCAGCTCACGGGTGACAGCGACCCTCTCGGGGGCTTCAGTTGGATCACCCCTCCACTTT. The chain has TRBV18 and TRBJ1-6; possibly TRBD1 for D (6 bases). The germline V gene has CDR1 KGHSH and CDR2 LQKENI. V dropped 4 bases and J dropped 10 bases, with 35 bases sitting between them. The CDR3 has 21 residues. Full variable domain (outside the CDR3, taken from reference TRBV18 and TRBJ1-6): NAGVMQNPRHLVRRRGQEARLRCSPMKGHSHVYWYRQLPEEGLKFMVYLQKENIIDESGMPKERFSAEFPKEGPSILRIQQVVRGDSAAYFCASSRVTATLSGASVGSPLHFGNGTRLTVT.

This clonotype occurred a few times. This rearrangement joins TRBV27 to TRBJ2-5; the D gene is possibly TRBD1 (6 bases). V shed 2 bases and J shed 4 bases, with 8 bases lying between them. The CDR3 loop spans 13 amino acids. Germline values: CDR1 MNHEY, CDR2 SMNVEV (reference sequence). This CDR3 is CASSLQGRETQYF. The CDR3 nucleotides read TGTGCCAGCAGTTTACAGGGGCGAGAGACCCAGTACTTC.

This clonotype has only a few counts. The chain couples TRBV9 to TRBJ2-3; 9 bases fit TRBD1. This CDR3 has 12 residues. The ends lost 3 bases at V and 9 bases at J; junction bases unmatched: 2. Germline loops: CDR1 SGDLS, CDR2 YYNGEE. CDR3 DNA: TGTGCCAGCAGCGCGGGGACAGGGACGCAGTATTTT. It is translated as CASSAGTGTQYF.

A few counts support this clonotype. V is TRBV7-6 and J is TRBJ2-7, with 9 positions matching TRBD2. Germline V gene lookup returns CDR1 SGHVS and CDR2 FNYEAQ. The CDR3 has 16 amino acids. The V and J ends lost 5 bases and 2 bases, in that order; junction bases with no gene match: 10. The CDR3 sequence: CASSPVGAGGPYEQYF. CDR3 in DNA: TGTGCCAGCAGCCCAGTGGGGGCGGGAGGGCCCTACGAGCAGTACTTC.

This clonotype was seen more than once but under ten times. The chain uses TRBV3-1 and TRBJ1-1; D remains unclear. Per germline, CDR1 LGHDT and CDR2 YNNKEL (reference sequence). The CDR3 is made up of 15 amino acids. V was clipped by 0 bases and J by 1 base, with 9 bases between them. CDR3 DNA sequence: TGTGCCAGCAGCCAAGATCCCAGCGGGAACACTGAAGCTTTCTTT. Translated, it gives CASSQDPSGNTEAFF.

The chain is built from TRBV24-1 and TRBJ2-3; the D gene is possibly TRBD1 (5 bases). The CDR3 has 13 residues. V was pared by 5 bases and J by 0 bases, with 5 bases between. Germline assignment: CDR1 KGHDR and CDR2 SFDVKD. In DNA, the CDR3 is TGTGCCACCAGTGGGGGCAGCACAGATACGCAGTATTTT. Translating gives CATSGGSTDTQYF.

This chain connects TRBV7-2 to TRBJ1-2; the D is unclear. The CDR3 covers 13 residues. From germline, CDR1 is SGHTA and CDR2 FQGNSA. Trimming removed 5 bases at V and 6 bases at J, with 13 bases between. The CDR3 here is CASSPTRLNGYTF. The DNA for the CDR3 is TGTGCCAGCAGCCCGACACGGCTCAATGGCTACACCTTC.

The V call is TRBV20-1, the J call TRBJ2-1; TRBD2 matches at 9 bases. In germline, CDR1 is DFQATT, CDR2 SNEGSKA (reference sequence). The V gene end was trimmed by 3 bases and the J gene end by 7 bases; junction bases not matched to a gene: 4. This CDR3 is built from 13 residues. CDR3: CSASLSGRNEQFF. In DNA, the CDR3 is TGCAGTGCTAGTCTTAGCGGGAGAAATGAGCAGTTCTTC.

Note on this clonotype: One end of the junction fails to match germline, which may point to a read error. The chain recombines TRBV5-1 with TRBJ2-7; D may be TRBD1 (5 bases). CDR3 length: 13 residues. Germline V CDR1 and CDR2: SGHRS, YFSETQ. As DNA, the CDR3 is TGCGCCAGCAGCCCCCAGACAGTCTACGAGCAGTATTTC. This encodes CASSPQTVYEQYF.

Many counts were recorded for this clonotype. The genes are TRBV5-1 and TRBJ2-1, with 8 bases lining up with TRBD1. The germline CDR1 and CDR2 sequences are SGHRS and YFSETQ. This CDR3 comprises 15 residues. Germline trimming cut 4 bases from V and 8 bases from J; bases unmatched to any gene: 11. The CDR3 DNA follows: TGCGCCAGCAGCGCGGCCGGGACAGGCCTCCATGAGCAGTTCTTC. Its translation: CASSAAGTGLHEQFF.

The rearrangement joins TRBV18 to TRBJ2-1; 14 nucleotides line up with TRBD2. The CDR3 sequence is 15 residues long. With V trimmed by 0 bases and J by 9 bases, 1 base remained unmatched. Germline V gene sequence: CDR1 KGHSH, CDR2 LQKENI. This CDR3 reads CASSPPGLAGAEQFF. CDR3 DNA sequence: TGTGCCAGCTCACCACCGGGACTAGCGGGAGCTGAGCAGTTCTTC.

V and J are TRBV20-1 and TRBJ2-7; TRBD2 agrees at 9 bases. The CDR3 contains 16 residues. Trimming cost V 3 bases and J 1 base; bases outside gene matches: 10. The germline gives CDR1 DFQATT, CDR2 SNEGSKA (reference sequence). The CDR3 is CSARRLAGSKSYEQYF. CDR3 sequence (DNA): TGCAGTGCTAGGAGGCTAGCGGGAAGTAAGTCCTACGAGCAGTACTTC.

The chain is built from TRBV12-3 or TRBV12-4 and TRBJ2-7; D may correspond to TRBD1 or TRBD2 (5 bases each). CDR3 size: 15 residues. Trimming took 6 bases from V and 1 from J, leaving 16 bases between them. The CDR3 DNA is TGTGCCAGCAGCTACCTGGGGGTTCGGTCCTACGAGCAGTACTTC. Amino acid sequence: CASSYLGVRSYEQYF.

This clonotype was counted at least ten times. This chain links TRBV7-8 with TRBJ2-7; possibly TRBD2 for D (5 bases). Trimming removed 3 bases from V and 1 base from J, with 13 bases in between. CDR1 and CDR2 (germline): SGHVS, FQNEAQ. The CDR3 has 15 amino acids. DNA for the CDR3: TGTGCCAGCAGCTTCGGAGTAGCGCAATCCTACGAGCAGTACTTC. Translated: CASSFGVAQSYEQYF.

In its sample, this clonotype was seen a few times. The gene calls are TRBV5-1 and TRBJ2-1; 13 bases agree with TRBD2. CDR3 length: 16 amino acids. The germline gives CDR1 SGHRS, CDR2 YFSETQ. After removal of 3 bases from V and 5 bases from J, the junction contained 5 bases not matched to a gene. CDR3 DNA sequence: TGCGCCAGCAGCTCACAGGGACTAGCGGGGAACAATGAGCAGTTCTTC. Its protein is CASSSQGLAGNNEQFF.

This clonotype was recorded a few times. The V and J genes are TRBV20-1 and TRBJ2-1; 9 nucleotides match TRBD2. The germline V gene encodes CDR1 DFQATT and CDR2 SNEGSKA (reference sequence). Germline trimming cut 3 bases from V and 5 bases from J; bases unmatched to any gene: 5. The CDR3 extends over 14 amino acids. CDR3 DNA: TGCAGTGCTAGGACTAGCGGACCAAACAATGAGCAGTTCTTC. It is translated as CSARTSGPNNEQFF.

This clonotype was seen at least ten times. V and J are TRBV11-2 and TRBJ2-7; TRBD2 matches 10 bases. Trimming removed 6 bases from V and 3 bases from J; junction bases left unmatched: 14. CDR1 SGHAT and CDR2 FQNNGV come from the germline V gene. The length of the CDR3 is 17 residues. The CDR3 nucleotides read TGTGCCAGCAGTCGGTCGGCTAGCGGGGGATCCCACTACGAGCAGTACTTC. Amino acids: CASSRSASGGSHYEQYF. Full variable domain (remainder filled in from reference TRBV11-2 and TRBJ2-7): EAGVAQSPRYKIIEKRQSVAFWCNPISGHATLYWYQQILGQGPKLLIQFQNNGVVDDSQLPKDRFSAERLKGVDSTLKIQPAKLEDSAVYLCASSRSASGGSHYEQYFGPGTRLTVT.

This clonotype was counted a few times. The CDR3 loop is CASSLGLGAREQFF. The CDR3 nucleotides read TGTGCCAGCAGCTTGGGACTAGGGGCTCGGGAGCAGTTCTTC. J is TRBJ2-1 and V is TRBV11-3; TRBD2 matches 8 bases. The germline V gene has CDR1 SGHNT and CDR2 YENEEA. This CDR3 spans 14 amino acids. Trimming took 3 bases from V and 10 from J; bases not matched to a gene: 8.